This T cell receptor beta chain was recovered during a study of T-cell reconstitution after alpha-beta-depleted transplantation in children. This clonotype was picked up many times. Antigen unknown. Unique molecular identifiers were incorporated into the prepared TCRbeta library. TCRdb recomputed calls from the PCR reads with MiXCR, one row per CDR3 protein. The sample lists about 300,000 distinct CDR3 sequences, over 7% occurring once. Study outcomes and limitations: Among T cells one year after transplant, newly produced cells accounted for most counts and diversity. Surviving recipient T cells and thymic progenitors accounted for the high day-60 TCRbeta diversity observed in some patients. There were reportedly several hundred expanded graft clones from which alpha-beta T cells came about two months after transplant.

Germline assignment: CDR1 SGHTA and CDR2 FQGNSA. The CDR3 has 15 residues. Trimming removed 0 bases from V and 4 bases from J; junction bases left unmatched: 1. The clonotype comes from a female patient younger than 10 who had a stem cell transplant for Fanconi anemia, so the T cells may come from the graft donor. The specimen comprised peripheral blood, sampled 360 days after TCRalphabeta/CD19-depleted stem cell transplant. The chain carries TRBV7-2 and TRBJ2-3; 10 bases fit TRBD2. CDR3 coding DNA: TGTGCCAGCAGCTTAGCAGCGGGAGGGCCAGATACGCAGTATTTT. This sequence encodes CASSLAAGGPDTQYF.